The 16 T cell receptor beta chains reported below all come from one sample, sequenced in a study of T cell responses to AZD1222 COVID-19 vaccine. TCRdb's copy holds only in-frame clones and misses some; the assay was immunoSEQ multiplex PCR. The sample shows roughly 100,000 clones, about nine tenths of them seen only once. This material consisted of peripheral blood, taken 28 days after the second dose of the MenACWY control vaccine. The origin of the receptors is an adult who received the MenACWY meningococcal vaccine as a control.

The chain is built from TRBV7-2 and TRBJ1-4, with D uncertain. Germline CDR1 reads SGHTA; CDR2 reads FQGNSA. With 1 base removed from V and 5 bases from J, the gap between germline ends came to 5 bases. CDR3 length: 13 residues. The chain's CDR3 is CASSLGPNEKLFF. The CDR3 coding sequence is TGTGCCAGCAGCTTAGGGCCGAATGAAAAACTGTTTTTT.

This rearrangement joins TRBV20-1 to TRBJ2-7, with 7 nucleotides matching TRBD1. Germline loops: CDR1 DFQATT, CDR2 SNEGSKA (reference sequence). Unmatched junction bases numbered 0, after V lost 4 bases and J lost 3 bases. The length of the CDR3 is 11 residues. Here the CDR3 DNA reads TGCAGTGCTAACAGGGGCTACGAGCAGTACTTC. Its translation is CSANRGYEQYF.

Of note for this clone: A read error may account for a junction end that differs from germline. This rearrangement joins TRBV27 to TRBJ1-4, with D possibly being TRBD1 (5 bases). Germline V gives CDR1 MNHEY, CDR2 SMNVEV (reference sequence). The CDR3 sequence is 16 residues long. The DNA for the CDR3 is TGTGCCAGTAGTTTACGTTACGCAGGGAAGAATGAAAAACTGTTTTTT. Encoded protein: CASSLRYAGKNEKLFF.

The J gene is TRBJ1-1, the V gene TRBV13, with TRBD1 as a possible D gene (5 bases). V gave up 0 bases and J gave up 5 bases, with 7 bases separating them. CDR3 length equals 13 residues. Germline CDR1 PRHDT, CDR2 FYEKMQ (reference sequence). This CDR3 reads CASSLGSGTEAFF. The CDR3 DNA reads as TGTGCCAGCAGCTTAGGTTCAGGGACTGAAGCTTTCTTT.

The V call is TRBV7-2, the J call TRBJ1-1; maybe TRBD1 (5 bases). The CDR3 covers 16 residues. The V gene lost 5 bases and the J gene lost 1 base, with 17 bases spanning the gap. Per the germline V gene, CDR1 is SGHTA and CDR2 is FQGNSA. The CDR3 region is CASSIAPTARNTEAFF. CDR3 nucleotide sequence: TGTGCCAGCAGCATCGCCCCGACAGCGAGGAACACTGAAGCTTTCTTT.

The CDR3 sequence: CASSFGAYNSPLHF. The CDR3 bases are TGTGCCAGCAGTTTTGGGGCCTATAATTCACCCCTCCACTTT. J is TRBJ1-6 and V is TRBV25-1; D call uncertain. Trimming took off 5 bases at V and 2 bases at J, with 7 bases between the two ends. This CDR3 spans 14 amino acids. Germline V gives CDR1 MGHDK, CDR2 SYGVNS.

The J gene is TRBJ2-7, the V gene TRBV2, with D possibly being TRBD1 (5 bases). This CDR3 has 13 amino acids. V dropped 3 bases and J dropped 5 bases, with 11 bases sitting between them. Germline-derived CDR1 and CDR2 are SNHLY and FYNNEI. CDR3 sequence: CASSDQGRDEQYF. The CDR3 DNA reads TGTGCCAGCAGTGACCAGGGTAGGGACGAGCAGTACTTC.

The CDR3 DNA is TGTGCCATTCGGGGGGGCGTTATAAATGAGCAGTTCTTC. As protein: CAIRGGVINEQFF. The gene calls are TRBV10-3 and TRBJ2-1, with 8 bases matching TRBD2. The CDR3 is 13 residues long. The germline gives CDR1 ENHRY, CDR2 SYGVKD. Trimming took 9 bases from V and 7 from J; bases not matched to a gene: 8.

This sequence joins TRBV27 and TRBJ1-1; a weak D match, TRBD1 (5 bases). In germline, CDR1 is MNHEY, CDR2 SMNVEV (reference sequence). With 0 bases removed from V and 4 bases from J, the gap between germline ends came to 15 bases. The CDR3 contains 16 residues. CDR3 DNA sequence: TGTGCCAGCAGTTTATCGCGACCCGGGGGGGGCACTGAAGCTTTCTTT. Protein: CASSLSRPGGGTEAFF.

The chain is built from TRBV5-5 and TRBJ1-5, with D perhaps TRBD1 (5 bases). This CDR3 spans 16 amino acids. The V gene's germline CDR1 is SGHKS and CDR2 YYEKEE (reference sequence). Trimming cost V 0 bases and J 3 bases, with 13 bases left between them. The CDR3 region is CASSLGPRVSNQPQHF. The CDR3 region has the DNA TGTGCCAGCAGCTTGGGTCCCAGGGTATCCAATCAGCCCCAGCATTTT.

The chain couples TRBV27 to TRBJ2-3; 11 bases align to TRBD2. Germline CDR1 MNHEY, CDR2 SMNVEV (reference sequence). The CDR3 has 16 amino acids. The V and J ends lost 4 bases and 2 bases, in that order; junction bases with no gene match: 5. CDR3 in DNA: TGTGCCAGCAGTTCGGGGACTAGCGGACCCACAGATACGCAGTATTTT. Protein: CASSSGTSGPTDTQYF.

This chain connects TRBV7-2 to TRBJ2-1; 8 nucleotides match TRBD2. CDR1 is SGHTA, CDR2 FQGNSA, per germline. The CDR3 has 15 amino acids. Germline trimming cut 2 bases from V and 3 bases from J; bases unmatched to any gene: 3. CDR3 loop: CASSLRGGGYNEQFF. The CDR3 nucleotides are TGTGCCAGCAGCTTACGGGGGGGAGGCTACAATGAGCAGTTCTTC.

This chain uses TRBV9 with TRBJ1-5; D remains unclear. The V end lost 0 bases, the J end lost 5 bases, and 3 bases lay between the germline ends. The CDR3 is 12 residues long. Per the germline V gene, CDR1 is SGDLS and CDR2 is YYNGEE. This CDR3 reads CASSVGDQPQHF. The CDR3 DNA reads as TGTGCCAGCAGCGTAGGGGATCAGCCCCAGCATTTT.

CDR3 nucleotide sequence: TGTGCCAGCAGCCCACAGACACCTCGAGGTACTGAAGCTTTCTTT. Its protein is CASSPQTPRGTEAFF. The chain links TRBV7-9 to TRBJ1-1; D is ambiguous. Between the trimmed V and J ends, which lost 5 bases and 5 bases, there was a span of 18 bases. Looked up from germline, CDR1 is SEHNR and CDR2 is FQNEAQ (reference sequence). The CDR3 is 15 amino acids.

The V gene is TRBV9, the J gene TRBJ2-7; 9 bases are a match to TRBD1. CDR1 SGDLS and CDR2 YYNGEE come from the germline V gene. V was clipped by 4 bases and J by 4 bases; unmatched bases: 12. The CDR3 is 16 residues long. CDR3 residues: CASSPSGTGSRYEQYF. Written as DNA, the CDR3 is TGTGCCAGCAGCCCGAGCGGGACAGGGTCACGATACGAGCAGTACTTC.

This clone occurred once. The CDR3 here is CASSLRWEDGYTF. DNA of the CDR3: TGCGCCAGCAGCTTGCGATGGGAGGATGGCTACACCTTC. The chain carries TRBV5-1 and TRBJ1-2; the D is unclear. Trimming pared 1 base from V and 6 bases from J, leaving 10 bases between. This CDR3 is built from 13 residues. Germline-derived CDR1 and CDR2 are SGHRS and YFSETQ.